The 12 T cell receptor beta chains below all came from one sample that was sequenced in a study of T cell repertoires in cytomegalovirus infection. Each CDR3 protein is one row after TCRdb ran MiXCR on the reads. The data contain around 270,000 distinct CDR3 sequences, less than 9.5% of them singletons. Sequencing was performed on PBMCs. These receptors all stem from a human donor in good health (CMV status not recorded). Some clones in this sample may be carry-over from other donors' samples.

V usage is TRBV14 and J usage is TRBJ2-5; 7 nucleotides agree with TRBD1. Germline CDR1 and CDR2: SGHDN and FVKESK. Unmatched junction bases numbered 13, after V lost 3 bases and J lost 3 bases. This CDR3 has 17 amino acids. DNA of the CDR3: TGTGCCAGCAGCCACCGGACAGGCCGAGAACCTAAAGAGACCCAGTACTTC. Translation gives CASSHRTGREPKETQYF.

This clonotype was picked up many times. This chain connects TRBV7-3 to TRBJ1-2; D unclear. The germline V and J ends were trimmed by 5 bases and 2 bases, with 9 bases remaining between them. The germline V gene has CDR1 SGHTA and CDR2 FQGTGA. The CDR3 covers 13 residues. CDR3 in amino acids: CASSPTGNYGYTF. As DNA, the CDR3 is TGTGCCAGCAGCCCGACGGGGAACTATGGCTACACCTTC. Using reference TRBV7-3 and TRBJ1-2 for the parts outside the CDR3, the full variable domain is GAGVSQTPSNKVTEKGKYVELRCDPISGHTALYWYRQSLGQGPEFLIYFQGTGAADDSGLPNDRFFAVRPEGSVSTLKIQRTERGDSAVYLCASSPTGNYGYTFGSGTRLTVV.

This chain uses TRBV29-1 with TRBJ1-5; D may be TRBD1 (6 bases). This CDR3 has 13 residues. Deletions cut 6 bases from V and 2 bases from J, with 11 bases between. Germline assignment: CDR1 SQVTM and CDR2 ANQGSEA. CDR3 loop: CSVAGAGNQPQHF. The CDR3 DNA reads TGCAGCGTGGCGGGGGCTGGCAATCAGCCCCAGCATTTT.

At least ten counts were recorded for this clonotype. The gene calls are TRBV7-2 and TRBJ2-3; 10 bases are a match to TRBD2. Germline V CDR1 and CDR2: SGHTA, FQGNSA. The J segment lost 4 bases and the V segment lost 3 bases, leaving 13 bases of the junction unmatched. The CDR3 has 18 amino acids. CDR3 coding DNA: TGTGCCAGCAGCTTTCGGACTCGTAGCGGGAGGACGTCAGATACGCAGTATTTT. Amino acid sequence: CASSFRTRSGRTSDTQYF. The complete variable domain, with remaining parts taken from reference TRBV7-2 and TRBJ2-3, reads GAGVSQSPSNKVTEKGKDVELRCDPISGHTALYWYRQSLGQGLEFLIYFQGNSAPDKSGLPSDRFSAERTGGSVSTLTIQRTQQEDSAVYLCASSFRTRSGRTSDTQYFGPGTRLTVL.

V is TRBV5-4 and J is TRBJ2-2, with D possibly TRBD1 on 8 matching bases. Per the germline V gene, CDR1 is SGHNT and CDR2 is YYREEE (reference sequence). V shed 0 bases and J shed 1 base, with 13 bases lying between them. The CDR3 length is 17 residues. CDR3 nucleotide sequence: TGTGCCAGCAGCTTGGCCGGGGGGACAGGGAACACCGGGGAGCTGTTTTTT. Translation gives CASSLAGGTGNTGELFF. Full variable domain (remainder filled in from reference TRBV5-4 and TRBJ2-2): ETGVTQSPTHLIKTRGQQVTLRCSSQSGHNTVSWYQQALGQGPQFIFQYYREEENGRGNFPPRFSGLQFPNYSSELNVNALELDDSALYLCASSLAGGTGNTGELFFGEGSRLTVL.

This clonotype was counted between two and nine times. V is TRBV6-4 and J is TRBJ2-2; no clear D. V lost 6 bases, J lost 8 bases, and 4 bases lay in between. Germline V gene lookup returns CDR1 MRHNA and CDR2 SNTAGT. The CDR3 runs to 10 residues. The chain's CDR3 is CASSGGELFF. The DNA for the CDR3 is TGTGCCAGCAGCGGTGGGGAGCTGTTTTTT.

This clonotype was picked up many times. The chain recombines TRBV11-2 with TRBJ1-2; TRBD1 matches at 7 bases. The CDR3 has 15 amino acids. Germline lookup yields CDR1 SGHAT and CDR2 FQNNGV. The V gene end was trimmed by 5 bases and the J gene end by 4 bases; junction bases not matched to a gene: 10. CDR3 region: CASSPGTAGAYGYTF. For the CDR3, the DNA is TGTGCCAGCAGCCCCGGGACAGCCGGGGCCTATGGCTACACCTTC.

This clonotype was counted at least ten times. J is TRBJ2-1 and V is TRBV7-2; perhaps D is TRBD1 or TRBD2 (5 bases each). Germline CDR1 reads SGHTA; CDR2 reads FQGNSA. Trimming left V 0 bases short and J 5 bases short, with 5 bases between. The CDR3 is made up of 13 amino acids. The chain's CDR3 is CASSLAGDNEQFF. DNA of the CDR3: TGTGCCAGCAGCTTAGCGGGGGACAATGAGCAGTTCTTC. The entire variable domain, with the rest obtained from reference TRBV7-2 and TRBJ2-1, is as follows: GAGVSQSPSNKVTEKGKDVELRCDPISGHTALYWYRQSLGQGLEFLIYFQGNSAPDKSGLPSDRFSAERTGGSVSTLTIQRTQQEDSAVYLCASSLAGDNEQFFGPGTRLTVL.

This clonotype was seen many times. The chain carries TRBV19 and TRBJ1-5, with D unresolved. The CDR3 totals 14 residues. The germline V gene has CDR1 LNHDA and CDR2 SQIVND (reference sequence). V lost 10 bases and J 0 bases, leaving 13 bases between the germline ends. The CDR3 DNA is TGTGCCACCGCGAAATGGGGTAGCAATCAGCCCCAGCATTTT. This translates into CATAKWGSNQPQHF.

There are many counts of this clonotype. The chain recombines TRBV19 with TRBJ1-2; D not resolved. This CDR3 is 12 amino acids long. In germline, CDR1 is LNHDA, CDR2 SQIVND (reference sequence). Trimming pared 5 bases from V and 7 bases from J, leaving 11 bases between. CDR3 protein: CASSRQELGYTF. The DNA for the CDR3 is TGTGCCAGTAGTCGCCAGGAGCTTGGCTACACCTTC.

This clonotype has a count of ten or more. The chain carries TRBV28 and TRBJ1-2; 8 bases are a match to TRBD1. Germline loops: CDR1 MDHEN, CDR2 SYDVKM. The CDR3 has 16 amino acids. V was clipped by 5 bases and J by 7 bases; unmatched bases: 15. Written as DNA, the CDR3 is TGTGCCAGCAGTACGACCCCGGCCAGGGGGCGAGCTGGCTACACCTTC. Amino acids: CASSTTPARGRAGYTF.

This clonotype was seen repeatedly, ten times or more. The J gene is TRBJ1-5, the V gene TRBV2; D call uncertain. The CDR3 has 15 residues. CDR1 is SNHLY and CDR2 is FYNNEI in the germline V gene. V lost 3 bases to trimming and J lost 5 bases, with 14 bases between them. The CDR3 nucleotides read TGTGCCAGCAGTGACGGAAGGATTTTCGATCAGCCCCAGCATTTT. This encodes CASSDGRIFDQPQHF.